This TCR beta chain is from a study of T-cell memory formation after mild COVID-19. V lost 1 base, J lost 5 bases, and 12 bases lay in between. The germline V gene encodes CDR1 MGHRA and CDR2 YSYEKL. The CDR3 is made up of 15 amino acids. In its sample, this clonotype was seen once. TCRdb processed the 5' RACE reads anew with MiXCR; each CDR3 protein has one entry. Here the sample spans around 300,000 distinct CDR3 sequences, about 20% being singletons. The receptor was derived from a man younger than 35 who had mild COVID-19 (a few samples of this study predate the infection). Cell type and time point are not known. The sequenced sample consisted of PBMCs or a T cell subset sorted from them (not recorded which). The chain recombines TRBV4-1 with TRBJ1-5; no clear D gene. In nucleotides, the CDR3 is TGCGCCAGCAGCCAAGGCGCGGGGTCGGATCAGCCCCAGCATTTT. Residues: CASSQGAGSDQPQHF.